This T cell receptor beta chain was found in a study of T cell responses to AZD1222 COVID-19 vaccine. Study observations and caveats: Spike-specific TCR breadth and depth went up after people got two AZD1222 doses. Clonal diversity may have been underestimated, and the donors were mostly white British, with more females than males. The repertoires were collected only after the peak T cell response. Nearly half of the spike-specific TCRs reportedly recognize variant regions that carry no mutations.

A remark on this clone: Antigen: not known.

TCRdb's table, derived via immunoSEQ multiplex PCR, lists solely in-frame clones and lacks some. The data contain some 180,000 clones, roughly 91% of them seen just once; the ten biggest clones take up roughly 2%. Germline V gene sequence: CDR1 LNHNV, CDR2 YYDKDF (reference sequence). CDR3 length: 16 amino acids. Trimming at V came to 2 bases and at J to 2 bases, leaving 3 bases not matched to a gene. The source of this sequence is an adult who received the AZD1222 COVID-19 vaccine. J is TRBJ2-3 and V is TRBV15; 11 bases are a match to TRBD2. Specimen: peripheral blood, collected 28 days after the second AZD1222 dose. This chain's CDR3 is CATSRTSGGITDTQYF. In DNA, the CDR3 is TGTGCCACCAGCAGAACTAGCGGGGGAATCACAGATACGCAGTATTTT.